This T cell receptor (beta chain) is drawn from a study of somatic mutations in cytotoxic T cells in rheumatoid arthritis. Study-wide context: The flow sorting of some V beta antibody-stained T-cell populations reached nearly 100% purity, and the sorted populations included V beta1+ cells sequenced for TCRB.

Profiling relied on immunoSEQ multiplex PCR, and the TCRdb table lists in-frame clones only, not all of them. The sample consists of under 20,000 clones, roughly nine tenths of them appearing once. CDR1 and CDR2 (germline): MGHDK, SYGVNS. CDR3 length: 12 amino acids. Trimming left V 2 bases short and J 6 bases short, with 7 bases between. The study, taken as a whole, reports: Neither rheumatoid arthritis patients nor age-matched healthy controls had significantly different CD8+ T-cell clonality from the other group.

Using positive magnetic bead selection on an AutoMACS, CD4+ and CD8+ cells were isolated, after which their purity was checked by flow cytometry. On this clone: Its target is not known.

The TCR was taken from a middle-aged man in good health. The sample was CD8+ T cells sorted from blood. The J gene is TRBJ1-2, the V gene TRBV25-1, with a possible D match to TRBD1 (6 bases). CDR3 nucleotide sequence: TGTGCCAGCAGTGAAGGGGGCGATGGCTACACCTTC. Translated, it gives CASSEGGDGYTF.